The 4 T cell receptor beta chains in this list originate from one sample, sequenced in a study of blood T cell repertoires in COVID-19 (dated by TCRdb to 2020 to 2022). Receptor amplification or capture employed the immunoSEQ multiplex PCR assay. The table comes from immuneACCESS by way of TCRdb, which keeps in-frame sequences with V and J called. Part of the clones is missing from these tables; in studies checked, under half for an unresolved V gene and the rest for unknown reasons. The sample table lists about 250,000 clones, just over 85% of them with a count of one. The biggest ten clones account for 1.3% to 1.5% of the sample. Sequencing input: peripheral blood. The source is an elderly man with acute or convalescent COVID-19.

The J gene is TRBJ2-5, the V gene TRBV6-6; D may be TRBD2 (5 bases). Trimming pared 8 bases from V and 7 bases from J, leaving 17 bases between. The germline gives CDR1 MNHNY, CDR2 SVGAGI (reference sequence). The CDR3 is 13 residues long. CDR3 in DNA: TGTGCCAGCGGTCAGGACTCTTACGGGACCCAGTACTTC. This translates into CASGQDSYGTQYF.

The J gene is TRBJ2-1, the V gene TRBV2, with no clear D. This CDR3 is built from 13 residues. Trimming removed 2 bases from V and 9 bases from J, with 11 bases in between. Germline values: CDR1 SNHLY, CDR2 FYNNEI. CDR3 coding DNA: TGTGCCAGCAGTGAAATTTCCTCGAGTGAGCAGTTCTTC. It encodes CASSEISSSEQFF.

V is TRBV28 and J is TRBJ2-5; a possible D gene is TRBD2 (6 bases). Trimming cost V 5 bases and J 1 base, with 14 bases left between them. The V gene's germline CDR1 is MDHEN and CDR2 SYDVKM. The CDR3 totals 15 residues. CDR3 bases: TGTGCCAGCAGTGGGAGACTAGACCTCCAAGAGACCCAGTACTTC. Amino acids: CASSGRLDLQETQYF.

This chain uses TRBV28 with TRBJ1-5; possibly TRBD1 for D (5 bases). CDR1 is MDHEN and CDR2 is SYDVKM in the germline V gene. The CDR3 spans 14 residues. Trimming cost V 2 bases and J 6 bases, with 11 bases left between them. CDR3 bases: TGTGCCAGCAGTTTAGCAGGGAATGCTCAGCCCCAGCATTTT. Protein product: CASSLAGNAQPQHF.